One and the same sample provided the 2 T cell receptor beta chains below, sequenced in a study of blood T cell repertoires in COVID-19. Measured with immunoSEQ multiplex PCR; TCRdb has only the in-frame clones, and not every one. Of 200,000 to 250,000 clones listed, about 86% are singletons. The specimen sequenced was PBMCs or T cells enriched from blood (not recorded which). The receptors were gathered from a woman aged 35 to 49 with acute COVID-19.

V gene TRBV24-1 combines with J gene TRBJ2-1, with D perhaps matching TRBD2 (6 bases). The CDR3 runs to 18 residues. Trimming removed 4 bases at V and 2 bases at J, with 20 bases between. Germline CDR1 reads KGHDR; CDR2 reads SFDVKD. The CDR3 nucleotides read TGTGCCACCAGTGACCTCGTAGTTGGAGGAGGGACCTACAATGAGCAGTTCTTC. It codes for CATSDLVVGGGTYNEQFF.

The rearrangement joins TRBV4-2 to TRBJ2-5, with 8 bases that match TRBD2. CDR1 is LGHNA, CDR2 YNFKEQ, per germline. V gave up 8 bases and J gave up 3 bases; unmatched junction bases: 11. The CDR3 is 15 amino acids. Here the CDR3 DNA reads TGTGCCAGCGGGCCCGGGACTAGACCTGAAGAGACCCAGTACTTC. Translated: CASGPGTRPEETQYF.